This TCR beta chain was found in a study of blood T cell repertoires in COVID-19. Study at large: Material from acute and convalescent COVID-19 was sourced from the United States, Italy and Spain. PBMCs, B-cell-depleted T cells, or T cells were the source of the cDNA or gDNA that made up the material.

Original processing notes: Cell counts per sample came from amplifying reference gene primers. Produced via immunoSEQ multiplex PCR; TCRdb's table is partial and in-frame only. V and J calls and clone size are those listed in that table; D and trimming were worked out from the DNA. This sample has 100,000 or so clones; 82% occur once, and the top ten carry approximately 6.8%. The germline V and J ends were trimmed by 6 bases and 0 bases, with 9 bases remaining between them. The CDR3 totals 14 residues. CDR1 and CDR2 (germline): LNHDA, SQIVND (reference sequence). What was sequenced was peripheral blood. The genes are TRBV19 and TRBJ1-3; D is unresolved. This receptor was taken from a man aged 45-60 years with active or convalescent COVID-19. CDR3 coding DNA: TGTGCCAGTAGCATCGGGAGCTCTGGAAACACCATATATTTT. It specifies CASSIGSSGNTIYF.